This TCR beta chain was found in a study of OX40 agonist ivuxolimab in advanced cancers. For the study at large: Enrolled patients in dose escalation had cancers that were hepatocellular carcinoma, melanoma, renal cell or head and neck cancer.

This CDR3 has 14 residues. Germline CDR1 reads SGHDT; CDR2 reads YYEEEE. Trimming removed 3 bases at V and 2 bases at J, with 11 bases between. Sequenced by immunoSEQ multiplex PCR; TCRdb stores in-frame clones only, minus some. This sample has more than 85,000 clones, with over 75% found just once. This TCR was recovered from an adult with an advanced solid tumor such as melanoma, head and neck, liver or kidney cancer. Sample: CD4+ or CD8+ T cells sorted from blood, taken in a trial of the OX40 agonist ivuxolimab. The chain uses TRBV5-6 and TRBJ2-5; D uncertain. As DNA, the CDR3 is TGTGCCAGCAGCTGGCGGCGGCCTCAAGAGACCCAGTACTTC. This codes for CASSWRRPQETQYF.